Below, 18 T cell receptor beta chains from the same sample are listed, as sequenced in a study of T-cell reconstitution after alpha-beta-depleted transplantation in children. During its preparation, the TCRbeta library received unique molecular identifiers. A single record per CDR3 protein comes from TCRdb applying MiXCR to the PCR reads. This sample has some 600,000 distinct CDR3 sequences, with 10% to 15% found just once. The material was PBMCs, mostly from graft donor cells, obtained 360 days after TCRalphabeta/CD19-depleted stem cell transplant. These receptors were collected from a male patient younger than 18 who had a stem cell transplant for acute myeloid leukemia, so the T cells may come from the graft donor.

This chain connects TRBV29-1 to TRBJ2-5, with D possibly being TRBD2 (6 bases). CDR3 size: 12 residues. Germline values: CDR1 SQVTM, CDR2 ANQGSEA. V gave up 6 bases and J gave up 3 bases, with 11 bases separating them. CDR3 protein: CSVTRDKETQYF. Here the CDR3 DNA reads TGCAGCGTGACGCGGGATAAAGAGACCCAGTACTTC.

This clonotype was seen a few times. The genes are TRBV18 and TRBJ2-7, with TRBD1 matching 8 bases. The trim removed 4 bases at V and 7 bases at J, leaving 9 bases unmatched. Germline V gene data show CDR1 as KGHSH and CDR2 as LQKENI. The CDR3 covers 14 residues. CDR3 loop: CASSRLDRGWEQYF. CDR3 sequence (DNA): TGTGCCAGCTCACGATTAGACAGGGGATGGGAGCAGTACTTC. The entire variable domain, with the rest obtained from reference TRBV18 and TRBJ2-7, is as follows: NAGVMQNPRHLVRRRGQEARLRCSPMKGHSHVYWYRQLPEEGLKFMVYLQKENIIDESGMPKERFSAEFPKEGPSILRIQQVVRGDSAAYFCASSRLDRGWEQYFGPGTRLTVT.

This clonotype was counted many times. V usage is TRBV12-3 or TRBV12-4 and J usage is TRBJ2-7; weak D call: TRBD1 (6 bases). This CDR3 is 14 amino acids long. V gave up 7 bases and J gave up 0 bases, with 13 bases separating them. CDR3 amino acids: CASKQGGFSYEQYF. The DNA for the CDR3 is TGTGCCAGCAAACAGGGCGGGTTCTCCTACGAGCAGTACTTC.

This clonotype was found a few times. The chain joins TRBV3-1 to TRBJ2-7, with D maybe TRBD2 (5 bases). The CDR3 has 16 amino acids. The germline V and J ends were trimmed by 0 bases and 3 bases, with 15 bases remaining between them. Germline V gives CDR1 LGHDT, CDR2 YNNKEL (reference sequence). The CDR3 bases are TGTGCCAGCAGCCAAGATCTTTACTCGGGGAACTACGAGCAGTACTTC. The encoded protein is CASSQDLYSGNYEQYF.

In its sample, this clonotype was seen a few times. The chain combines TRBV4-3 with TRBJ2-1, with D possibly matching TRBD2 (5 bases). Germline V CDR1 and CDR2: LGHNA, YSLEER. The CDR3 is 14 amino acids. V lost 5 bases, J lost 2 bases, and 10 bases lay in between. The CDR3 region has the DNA TGCGCCAGCAGCTCCGGGAACCCCTACAATGAGCAGTTCTTC. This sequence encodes CASSSGNPYNEQFF.

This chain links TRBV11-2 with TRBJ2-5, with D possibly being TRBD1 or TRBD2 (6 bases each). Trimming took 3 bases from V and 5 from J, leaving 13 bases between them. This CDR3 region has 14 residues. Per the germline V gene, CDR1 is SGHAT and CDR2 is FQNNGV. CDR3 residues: CASSFRGTTETQYF. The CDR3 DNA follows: TGTGCCAGCAGCTTTCGCGGGACAACGGAGACCCAGTACTTC. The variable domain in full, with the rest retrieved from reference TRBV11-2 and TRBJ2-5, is EAGVAQSPRYKIIEKRQSVAFWCNPISGHATLYWYQQILGQGPKLLIQFQNNGVVDDSQLPKDRFSAERLKGVDSTLKIQPAKLEDSAVYLCASSFRGTTETQYFGPGTRLLVL.

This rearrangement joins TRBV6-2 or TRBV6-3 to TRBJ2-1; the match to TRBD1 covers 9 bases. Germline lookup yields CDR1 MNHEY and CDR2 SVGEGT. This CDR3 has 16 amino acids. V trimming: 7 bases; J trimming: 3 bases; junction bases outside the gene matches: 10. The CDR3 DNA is TGTGCCAGCATCCTAGGGACAGGGAGGTTCTACAATGAGCAGTTCTTC. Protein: CASILGTGRFYNEQFF.

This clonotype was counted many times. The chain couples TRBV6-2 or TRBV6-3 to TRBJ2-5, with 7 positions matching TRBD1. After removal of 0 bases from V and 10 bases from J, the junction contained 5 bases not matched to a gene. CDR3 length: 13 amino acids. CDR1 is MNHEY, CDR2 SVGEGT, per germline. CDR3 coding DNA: TGTGCCAGCAGTTACTCGTGGCAGGGGGACCAGTACTTC. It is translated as CASSYSWQGDQYF.

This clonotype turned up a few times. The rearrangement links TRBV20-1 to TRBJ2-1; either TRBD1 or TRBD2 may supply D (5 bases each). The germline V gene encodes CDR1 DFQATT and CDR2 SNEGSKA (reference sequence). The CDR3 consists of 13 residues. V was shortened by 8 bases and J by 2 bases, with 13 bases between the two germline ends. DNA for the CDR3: TGCAGTCTTTTAGGGGACGCCTACAATGAGCAGTTCTTC. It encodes CSLLGDAYNEQFF.

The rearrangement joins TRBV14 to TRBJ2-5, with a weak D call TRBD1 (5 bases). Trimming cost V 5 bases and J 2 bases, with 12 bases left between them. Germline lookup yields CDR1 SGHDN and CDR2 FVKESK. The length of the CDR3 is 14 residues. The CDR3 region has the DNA TGTGCCAGCAGCTCGCGGACACCGCAAGAGACCCAGTACTTC. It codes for CASSSRTPQETQYF.

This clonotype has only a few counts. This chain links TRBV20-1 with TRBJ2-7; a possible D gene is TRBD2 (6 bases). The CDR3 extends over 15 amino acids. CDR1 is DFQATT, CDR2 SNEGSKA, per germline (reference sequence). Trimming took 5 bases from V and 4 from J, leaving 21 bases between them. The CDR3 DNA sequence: TGCAGTGCTCCCCCCCAAGAACGGGAGCCGTACGAGCAGTACTTC. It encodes CSAPPQEREPYEQYF.

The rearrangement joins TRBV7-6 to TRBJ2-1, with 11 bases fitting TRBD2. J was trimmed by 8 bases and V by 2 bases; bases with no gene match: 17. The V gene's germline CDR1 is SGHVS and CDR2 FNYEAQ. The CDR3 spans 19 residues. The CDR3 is CASSLSRGLAGGPRDEQFF. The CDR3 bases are TGTGCCAGCAGCTTAAGTCGGGGTTTAGCGGGAGGGCCGAGGGATGAGCAGTTCTTC.

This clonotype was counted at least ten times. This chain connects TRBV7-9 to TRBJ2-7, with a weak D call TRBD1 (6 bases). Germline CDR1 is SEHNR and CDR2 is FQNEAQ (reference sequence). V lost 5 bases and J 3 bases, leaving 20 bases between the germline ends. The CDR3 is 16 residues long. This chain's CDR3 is CASSPSRGPDYYEQYF. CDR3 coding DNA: TGTGCCAGCAGCCCAAGCAGGGGCCCTGACTACTACGAGCAGTACTTC.

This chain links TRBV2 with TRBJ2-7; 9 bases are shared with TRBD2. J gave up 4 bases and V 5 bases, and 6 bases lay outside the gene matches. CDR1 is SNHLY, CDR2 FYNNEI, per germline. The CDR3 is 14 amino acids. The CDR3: CASSKLAGSYEQYF. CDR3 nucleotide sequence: TGTGCCAGCAGTAAGCTAGCGGGAAGTTACGAGCAGTACTTC.

The CDR3: CASSAYGGAYEQYF. The CDR3 region has the DNA TGTGCCAGCAGCGCTTACGGAGGGGCCTACGAGCAGTACTTC. The rearrangement uses TRBV9 and TRBJ2-7; D may be TRBD2 (6 bases). Trimming left V 3 bases short and J 2 bases short, with 12 bases between. This CDR3 has 14 amino acids. The germline gives CDR1 SGDLS, CDR2 YYNGEE.

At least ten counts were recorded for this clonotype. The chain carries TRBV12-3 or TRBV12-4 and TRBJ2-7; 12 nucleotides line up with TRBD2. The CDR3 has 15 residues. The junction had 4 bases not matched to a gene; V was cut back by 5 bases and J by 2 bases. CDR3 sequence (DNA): TGTGCCAGCAGTCCCCGGACTAGCGGGACCTACGAGCAGTACTTC. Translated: CASSPRTSGTYEQYF.

CDR3 DNA: TGTGCCAGTAGTATCGCCCGACAGGGGAGCGAGCAGTACTTC. Protein sequence: CASSIARQGSEQYF. This chain links TRBV19 with TRBJ2-7; 8 nucleotides align to TRBD1. CDR3 length equals 14 residues. The junction had 7 bases not matched to a gene; V was cut back by 3 bases and J by 6 bases. The germline CDR1 and CDR2 sequences are LNHDA and SQIVND (reference sequence).

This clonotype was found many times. The CDR3: CASSLAPQGGETQYF. The DNA of the CDR3 is TGTGCCAGCAGCCTCGCCCCGCAGGGCGGAGAGACCCAGTACTTC. The gene calls are TRBV7-8 and TRBJ2-5; weak D call: TRBD1 (5 bases). CDR3 length: 15 residues. Germline V gene sequence: CDR1 SGHVS, CDR2 FQNEAQ. The V gene lost 5 bases and the J gene lost 4 bases, with 17 bases spanning the gap.